The entry that follows covers one T cell receptor beta chain sequence. What it binds is unknown. TCRdb's copy holds only in-frame clones and misses some; the assay was immunoSEQ multiplex PCR. The data show 120,000 to 150,000 clones, 70% to 90% seen once. The record originates from a study of T cell responses to AZD1222 COVID-19 vaccine. Study-level findings and limits: Vaccine-associated CD4 TCRs spanned spike, dominant at 160-218 and 743-854. Two AZD1222 administrations were followed by greater Spike-specific TCR breadth and depth. Just a handful of people given AZD1222 tested seropositive at baseline. Mostly white British, mostly female donors; authors suggested clonal diversity may be underestimated.

The germline V gene encodes CDR1 SGHDN and CDR2 FVKESK. The CDR3 is 14 residues long. V gave up 4 bases and J gave up 4 bases, with 13 bases separating them. V usage is TRBV14 and J usage is TRBJ1-1, with D possibly matching TRBD1 (5 bases). The clonotype was recovered from an adult who received the MenACWY meningococcal vaccine as a control. The specimen was peripheral blood, collected 28 days after the second dose of the MenACWY control vaccine. The CDR3 DNA sequence: TGTGCCAGCAGCCCCCAGGGACGGAGCACTGAAGCTTTCTTT. Residues: CASSPQGRSTEAFF.